This entry concerns a single TCR beta chain. The table came from immunoSEQ multiplex PCR; TCRdb's copy has only in-frame clones and leaves some out. This sample has about 16,000 clones, with around 88% found just once. Germline V lookup: CDR1 KGHDR, CDR2 SFDVKD. The CDR3 contains 16 residues. The V and J ends lost 4 bases and 7 bases respectively, with 19 bases between them. The data are from a study of blood T cell repertoires in COVID-19. On the study more broadly: Sample material is recorded as cDNA or gDNA derived from T cells, B-cell-depleted T cells, or PBMCs.

This sequence was found in a human donor in a cohort sampled during active COVID-19. The chain employs TRBV24-1 and TRBJ2-1; TRBD2 is a possible D gene (7 bases). Sequencing used peripheral blood. CDR3 in DNA: TGTGCCACCAGTGACAACTCGGGGGGCGAACTGAATGAGCAGTTCTTC. It is translated as CATSDNSGGELNEQFF.